The sequence of this T cell receptor beta chain was determined in a study of blood T cell repertoires in COVID-19. This clone showed up just a few times. TCRdb's copy holds only in-frame clones and misses some; the assay was immunoSEQ multiplex PCR. The sample shows approximately 140,000 clones, roughly 80% of them seen only once. V lost 5 bases to trimming and J lost 0 bases, with 10 bases between them. The CDR3 consists of 14 residues. Germline loops: CDR1 MNHEY, CDR2 SMNVEV (reference sequence). Material: peripheral blood. The V call is TRBV27, the J call TRBJ1-2; TRBD1 is a possible D gene (6 bases). This TCR derives from a human donor in a cohort sampled during active COVID-19. CDR3 amino acids: CASSKGGTNYGYTF. CDR3 bases: TGTGCCAGCAGTAAAGGGGGAACTAACTATGGCTACACCTTC.